The 13 T cell receptor beta chains below were found in one sample sequenced in a study of OX40 agonist ivuxolimab in advanced cancers. Data came from immunoSEQ multiplex PCR; TCRdb stores just in-frame clones and leaves some out. The sample carries roughly 70,000 clones, 85% to 90% recorded once. The sequencing here drew on CD4+ or CD8+ T cells sorted from blood, taken in a trial of the OX40 agonist ivuxolimab. These receptors originate from an adult with an advanced solid tumor such as melanoma, head and neck, liver or kidney cancer.

The chain uses TRBV7-2 and TRBJ2-1; 12 positions agree with TRBD2. Germline CDR1 SGHTA, CDR2 FQGNSA. The CDR3 is made up of 15 amino acids. With 5 bases clipped from V and 4 bases from J, the junction kept 3 bases outside the gene matches. The CDR3 bases are TGTGCCAGCAGCGAAACTAGCGGGGGGTACAATGAGCAGTTCTTC. It translates to CASSETSGGYNEQFF.

The rearrangement joins TRBV6-5 to TRBJ2-5; 11 bases are shared with TRBD2. CDR1 is MNHEY and CDR2 is SVGAGI in the germline V gene. This CDR3 comprises 15 residues. Trimming took 5 bases from V and 0 from J; bases not matched to a gene: 2. The CDR3 sequence is CASSLAGGNQETQYF. CDR3 bases: TGTGCCAGCAGTCTAGCGGGAGGAAACCAAGAGACCCAGTACTTC.

The chain is built from TRBV28 and TRBJ2-2; tentative D call: TRBD1 (6 bases). The germline V gene encodes CDR1 MDHEN and CDR2 SYDVKM. The CDR3 is 13 amino acids. V lost 5 bases and J lost 8, with 12 bases in between. The CDR3 coding sequence is TGTGCCAGCAGTCCGATGGGGGCGGGGGAGCTGTTTTTT. It translates to CASSPMGAGELFF. Variable domain in full (rest from reference TRBV28 and TRBJ2-2): DVKVTQSSRYLVKRTGEKVFLECVQDMDHENMFWYRQDPGLGLRLIYFSYDVKMKEKGDIPEGYSVSREKKERFSLILESASTNQTSMYLCASSPMGAGELFFGEGSRLTVL.

There are a few counts of this clone. This rearrangement joins TRBV10-3 to TRBJ2-7; tentative D call: TRBD1 (5 bases). CDR3 length: 15 residues. Trimming removed 0 bases at V and 3 bases at J, with 12 bases between. Germline V lookup: CDR1 ENHRY, CDR2 SYGVKD. In nucleotides, the CDR3 is TGTGCCATCAGTGAGTCATATGGGGCAAACTACGAGCAGTACTTC. This encodes CAISESYGANYEQYF.

This chain connects TRBV5-4 to TRBJ1-1; no definite D call. The length of the CDR3 is 13 residues. The V gene's germline CDR1 is SGHNT and CDR2 YYREEE (reference sequence). Trimming shortened V by 1 base and J by 1 base, and 5 bases separated the two germline ends. For the CDR3, the DNA is TGTGCCAGCAGCTTGACCTGGAACACTGAAGCTTTCTTT. It translates to CASSLTWNTEAFF.

This clone turned up a few times. The chain is built from TRBV9 and TRBJ2-7; TRBD1 might be the D (6 bases). The germline V and J ends were trimmed by 0 bases and 3 bases, with 10 bases remaining between them. Germline V gene lookup returns CDR1 SGDLS and CDR2 YYNGEE. The CDR3 runs to 14 residues. The CDR3 region has the DNA TGTGCCAGCAGCGTAGGGGACACGGGCTACGAGCAGTACTTC. Translating it yields CASSVGDTGYEQYF.

The chain recombines TRBV29-1 with TRBJ2-1, with D tentatively TRBD2 (6 bases). The CDR3 is made up of 18 amino acids. CDR1 and CDR2 from the germline V gene are SQVTM and ANQGSEA. Trimming cost V 7 bases and J 7 bases, with 32 bases left between them. This CDR3 reads CSEKGRLELGASGNEQFF. Here the CDR3 DNA reads TGCAGCGAAAAAGGCCGACTAGAGTTAGGAGCCTCAGGGAATGAGCAGTTCTTC.

The gene calls are TRBV2 and TRBJ2-7; 8 bases are a match to TRBD2. V lost 5 bases and J lost 2; bases outside the gene matches: 8. Germline V gene data show CDR1 as SNHLY and CDR2 as FYNNEI. CDR3 length: 15 residues. The CDR3 sequence is CASSNSGAQAYEQYF. The CDR3 region has the DNA TGTGCCAGCAGTAATAGCGGGGCACAAGCCTACGAGCAGTACTTC.

The V gene is TRBV19, the J gene TRBJ1-2; maybe TRBD1 (5 bases). V was shortened by 2 bases and J by 3 bases, with 16 bases between the two germline ends. Germline V lookup: CDR1 LNHDA, CDR2 SQIVND (reference sequence). This CDR3 contains 16 residues. The CDR3: CASSILAGGSYYGYTF. For the CDR3, the DNA is TGTGCCAGTAGTATATTGGCCGGGGGGAGCTACTATGGCTACACCTTC.

The table lists this clone with a count of one. The chain carries TRBV27 and TRBJ1-4, with D uncertain. The CDR3 is 16 amino acids. Looked up from germline, CDR1 is MNHEY and CDR2 is SMNVEV (reference sequence). The germline V and J ends were trimmed by 6 bases and 5 bases, with 19 bases remaining between them. CDR3 bases: TGTGCCAGCAGCCAGGATGTGACGGGGAGAAATGAAAAACTGTTTTTT. Its translation: CASSQDVTGRNEKLFF.

The chain has TRBV7-6 and TRBJ2-3, with D unclear. CDR1 and CDR2 from the germline V gene are SGHVS and FNYEAQ. V was cut by 2 bases and J by 3 bases, with 0 bases left in between. CDR3 size: 11 residues. The CDR3 loop reads CASSLTDTQYF. CDR3 sequence (DNA): TGTGCCAGCAGCTTAACAGATACGCAGTATTTT. Full variable domain (outside the CDR3, taken from reference TRBV7-6 and TRBJ2-3): GAGVSQSPRYKVTKRGQDVALRCDPISGHVSLYWYRQALGQGPEFLTYFNYEAQQDKSGLPNDRFSAERPEGSISTLTIQRTEQRDSAMYRCASSLTDTQYFGPGTRLTVL.

V and J are TRBV13 and TRBJ1-3; D remains ambiguous. Germline V gives CDR1 PRHDT, CDR2 FYEKMQ (reference sequence). V gave up 1 base and J gave up 3 bases, with 7 bases separating them. CDR3 length: 14 residues. This CDR3 reads CASSLAGSGNTIYF. CDR3 nucleotide sequence: TGTGCCAGCAGCTTAGCTGGGAGTGGAAACACCATATATTTT.

The chain uses TRBV7-2 and TRBJ1-2; 10 positions agree with TRBD1. The CDR3 spans 16 residues. V lost 5 bases, J lost 6 bases, and 12 bases stayed unmatched. CDR1 is SGHTA, CDR2 FQGNSA, per germline. The DNA of the CDR3 is TGTGCCAGCAGCAGCTCGGGGACAGGGGAGTATGATGGCTACACCTTC. Amino acid sequence: CASSSSGTGEYDGYTF.